The 19 T cell receptor beta chains below were found in one sample sequenced in a study of OX40 agonist ivuxolimab in advanced cancers. Sequencing was performed with immunoSEQ multiplex PCR; in TCRdb, only in-frame clones are kept and a portion is missing. The table lists over 90,000 clones, less than 95% of them singletons. The starting material was CD4+ or CD8+ T cells sorted from blood, obtained in a trial of the OX40 agonist ivuxolimab. The origin of the receptors is an adult with an advanced solid tumor such as melanoma, head and neck, liver or kidney cancer.

The V call is TRBV7-8, the J call TRBJ1-4, with D tentatively TRBD1 (6 bases). The CDR3 totals 14 residues. The V gene lost 5 bases and the J gene lost 5 bases, with 12 bases spanning the gap. The germline V gene encodes CDR1 SGHVS and CDR2 FQNEAQ. The CDR3 sequence: CASSVGTLNEKLFF. The CDR3 DNA reads as TGTGCCAGCAGCGTCGGGACACTGAATGAAAAACTGTTTTTT.

The chain uses TRBV19 and TRBJ2-2, with 10 bases aligning to TRBD1. There are 15 residues in the CDR3. Germline assignment: CDR1 LNHDA and CDR2 SQIVND (reference sequence). V shed 7 bases and J 2 bases; nucleotides not matched to a gene: 4. CDR3 residues: CASIGDRGNTGELFF. CDR3 sequence (DNA): TGTGCCAGTATAGGGGACAGGGGCAACACCGGGGAGCTGTTTTTT.

The V call is TRBV5-4, the J call TRBJ1-2, with D possibly being TRBD1 (5 bases). Germline-derived CDR1 and CDR2 are SGHNT and YYREEE (reference sequence). Trimming left V 4 bases short and J 7 bases short, with 20 bases between. The CDR3 sequence is 15 residues long. CDR3 in DNA: TGTGCCAGCAGCCAAGATTATGGCAGGGAGGTTGGCTACACCTTC. This sequence encodes CASSQDYGREVGYTF. Drawing the rest from reference TRBV5-4 and TRBJ1-2, the complete variable domain is ETGVTQSPTHLIKTRGQQVTLRCSSQSGHNTVSWYQQALGQGPQFIFQYYREEENGRGNFPPRFSGLQFPNYSSELNVNALELDDSALYLCASSQDYGREVGYTFGSGTRLTVV.

The chain employs TRBV13 and TRBJ2-5; possible D gene TRBD2, 7 bases. TRBJ2-7 explains the end of the DNA better; the J call may be wrong. CDR3 size: 16 residues. Looked up from germline, CDR1 is PRHDT and CDR2 is FYEKMQ (reference sequence). The CDR3 spells CASSSPWAGANYEQYF. CDR3 DNA sequence: TGTGCCAGCAGCTCCCCCTGGGCGGGGGCCAACTACGAGCAGTACTTC.

Comments on this clone: Because it lacks the conserved phenylalanine or tryptophan at the end, this CDR3 is likely a read error. The limits of the CDR3 on the DNA are not certain, so only TCRdb's listed CDR3 is given. V usage is TRBV23-1 and J usage is TRBJ2-7; the DNA was not compared with TRBD1, the D call given in the table. TRBV23-1 is an open reading frame whose function is uncertain. The CDR3 is 10 residues long, counting both termini. This chain's CDR3 is CASSRRQASK.

This chain joins TRBV29-1 and TRBJ2-5; 9 bases are shared with TRBD1. CDR1 SQVTM and CDR2 ANQGSEA come from the germline V gene. CDR3 length: 14 amino acids. With 3 bases clipped from V and 5 bases from J, the junction kept 7 bases outside the gene matches. The CDR3 DNA is TGCAGCGTTGACAGACAGGGGGACTGGGAGACCCAGTACTTC. Amino acids: CSVDRQGDWETQYF. The full variable domain, completed using reference TRBV29-1 and TRBJ2-5, is SAVISQKPSRDICQRGTSLTIQCQVDSQVTMMFWYRQQPGQSLTLIATANQGSEATYESGFVIDKFPISRPNLTFSTLTVSNMSPEDSSIYLCSVDRQGDWETQYFGPGTRLLVL.

In this sample, this clone turned up a few times. This chain connects TRBV4-2 to TRBJ2-7, with 8 bases matching TRBD1. The length of the CDR3 is 16 residues. Germline V gene data show CDR1 as LGHNA and CDR2 as YNFKEQ. J was trimmed by 5 bases and V by 1 base; bases with no gene match: 10. The CDR3 DNA reads as TGTGCCAGCAGCCAAGTAGAGACAGGGGCGGGTCACGAGCAGTACTTC. Encoded protein: CASSQVETGAGHEQYF.

This chain links TRBV19 with TRBJ1-1; D possibly corresponds to TRBD1 (5 bases). The germline V gene has CDR1 LNHDA and CDR2 SQIVND (reference sequence). The CDR3 is made up of 13 amino acids. V lost 3 bases and J lost 1, with 6 bases in between. The CDR3 loop reads CASSIGTNTEAFF. CDR3 sequence (DNA): TGTGCCAGTAGTATCGGGACGAACACTGAAGCTTTCTTT.

This chain connects TRBV5-4 to TRBJ2-7; 8 bases fit TRBD1. V lost 4 bases to trimming and J lost 13 bases; unmatched junction nucleotides: 22. Germline V gene data show CDR1 as SGHNT and CDR2 as YYREEE (reference sequence). The CDR3 loop spans 16 amino acids. CDR3: CASSVPGQGAQGRVYF. The CDR3 region has the DNA TGTGCCAGCAGCGTCCCGGGCCAGGGGGCGCAGGGGCGGGTTTACTTC.

The rearrangement links TRBV5-1 to TRBJ2-7; no clear D. Trimming cost V 4 bases and J 5 bases, with 22 bases left between them. The CDR3 covers 16 residues. CDR1 and CDR2 from the germline V gene are SGHRS and YFSETQ. CDR3 in amino acids: CASSPVPGPPHHEQYF. For the CDR3, the DNA is TGCGCCAGCAGCCCGGTCCCGGGTCCTCCCCACCACGAGCAGTACTTC. The complete variable domain, with remaining parts taken from reference TRBV5-1 and TRBJ2-7, reads KAGVTQTPRYLIKTRGQQVTLSCSPISGHRSVSWYQQTPGQGLQFLFEYFSETQRNKGNFPGRFSGRQFSNSRSEMNVSTLELGDSALYLCASSPVPGPPHHEQYFGPGTRLTVT.

This sequence joins TRBV12-5 and TRBJ2-3, with D perhaps TRBD2 (5 bases). Trimming shortened V by 6 bases and J by 1 base, and 17 bases separated the two germline ends. CDR3 length: 16 amino acids. Germline CDR1 and CDR2: LGHNT and FRNRAP. The CDR3, as DNA: TGTGCTAGTGGCAACCTCCCCCGGCGGGGCACAGATACGCAGTATTTT. This codes for CASGNLPRRGTDTQYF.

This clone was observed once. V and J are TRBV27 and TRBJ2-3; 13 bases agree with TRBD2. The CDR3 is made up of 14 amino acids. With 5 bases clipped from V and 11 bases from J, the junction kept 7 bases outside the gene matches. CDR1 is MNHEY and CDR2 is SMNVEV in the germline V gene (reference sequence). The CDR3 here is CASSATSGGRGQYF. The CDR3, as DNA: TGTGCCAGCAGTGCGACTAGCGGGGGGAGGGGGCAGTATTTT.

V gene TRBV7-9 combines with J gene TRBJ2-5; D remains unclear. The CDR3 sequence is 13 residues long. CDR1 SEHNR and CDR2 FQNEAQ come from the germline V gene (reference sequence). Deletions cut 3 bases from V and 1 base from J, with 6 bases between. The CDR3: CASSLGSQETQYF. CDR3 coding DNA: TGTGCCAGCAGCTTGGGCTCCCAAGAGACCCAGTACTTC.

Here the CDR3 reads CASSTTGRGTPQETQYF. The CDR3 DNA is TGTGCCAGCAGCACAACGGGCCGGGGGACCCCCCAAGAGACCCAGTACTTC. The J gene is TRBJ2-5, the V gene TRBV7-6; D possibly corresponds to TRBD2 (6 bases). V was cut by 5 bases and J by 1 base, with 20 bases left in between. Germline lookup yields CDR1 SGHVS and CDR2 FNYEAQ. The CDR3 length is 17 residues.

The J gene is TRBJ2-1, the V gene TRBV5-1; 13 bases align to TRBD2. Germline V gene sequence: CDR1 SGHRS, CDR2 YFSETQ. V shed 2 bases, J shed 7 bases, and the junction held 6 bases outside the gene matches. CDR3 length equals 16 residues. CDR3 DNA: TGCGCCAGCAGCTTCCACGGGACTAGCGGGATTAATGAGCAGTTCTTC. As protein: CASSFHGTSGINEQFF.

The rearrangement joins TRBV6-4 to TRBJ2-7; D is ambiguous. There are 14 residues in the CDR3. Germline V gene sequence: CDR1 MRHNA, CDR2 SNTAGT. Trimming pared 5 bases from V and 0 bases from J, leaving 11 bases between. The CDR3 nucleotides are TGTGCCAGCAGTCCGCGGACGGTCTCCTACGAGCAGTACTTC. It encodes CASSPRTVSYEQYF.

CDR3 bases: TGTGCCAGCTCACCACGTAGAGATGAAAAACTGTTTTTT. Translation: CASSPRRDEKLFF. The chain employs TRBV18 and TRBJ1-4; D gene uncertain. Trimming cost V 1 base and J 6 bases, with 6 bases left between them. The CDR3 is 13 residues long. Germline V gene lookup returns CDR1 KGHSH and CDR2 LQKENI.

This clone was detected once. This rearrangement joins TRBV6-5 to TRBJ2-1; D possibly corresponds to TRBD2 (7 bases). Trimming pared 2 bases from V and 7 bases from J, leaving 12 bases between. Per germline, CDR1 MNHEY and CDR2 SVGAGI. The CDR3 is made up of 14 amino acids. The CDR3 loop is CASSYGGRGNEQFF. DNA for the CDR3: TGTGCCAGCAGTTACGGAGGGAGGGGGAATGAGCAGTTCTTC.

The chain is built from TRBV7-9 and TRBJ2-1; 11 bases line up with TRBD1. V was clipped by 5 bases and J by 6 bases; unmatched bases: 6. This CDR3 spans 15 amino acids. The germline CDR1 and CDR2 sequences are SEHNR and FQNEAQ (reference sequence). The CDR3 region has the DNA TGTGCCAGCAGCCGGGGACAGGGGGATGTCAATGAGCAGTTCTTC. It codes for CASSRGQGDVNEQFF. Complete variable domain (other parts from reference TRBV7-9 and TRBJ2-1): DTGVSQNPRHKITKRGQNVTFRCDPISEHNRLYWYRQTLGQGPEFLTYFQNEAQLEKSRLLSDRFSAERPKGSFSTLEIQRTEQGDSAMYLCASSRGQGDVNEQFFGPGTRLTVL.